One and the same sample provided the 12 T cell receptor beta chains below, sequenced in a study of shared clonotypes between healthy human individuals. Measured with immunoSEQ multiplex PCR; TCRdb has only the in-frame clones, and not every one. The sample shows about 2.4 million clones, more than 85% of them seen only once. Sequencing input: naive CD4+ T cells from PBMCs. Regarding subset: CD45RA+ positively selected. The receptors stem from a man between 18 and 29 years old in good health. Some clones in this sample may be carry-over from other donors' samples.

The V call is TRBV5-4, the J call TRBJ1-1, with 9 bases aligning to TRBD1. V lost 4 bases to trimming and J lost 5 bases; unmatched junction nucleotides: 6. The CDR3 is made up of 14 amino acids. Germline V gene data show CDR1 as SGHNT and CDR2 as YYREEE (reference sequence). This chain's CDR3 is CASSRRQGGTEAFF. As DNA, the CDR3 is TGTGCCAGCAGCAGAAGACAGGGGGGGACTGAAGCTTTCTTT.

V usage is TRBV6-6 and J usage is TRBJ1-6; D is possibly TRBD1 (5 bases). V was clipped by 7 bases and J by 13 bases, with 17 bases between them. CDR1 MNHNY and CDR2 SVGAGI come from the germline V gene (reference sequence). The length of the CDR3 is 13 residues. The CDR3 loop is CASTQTVQAPLHF. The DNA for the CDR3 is TGTGCCAGCACCCAGACAGTGCAGGCGCCCCTCCACTTT.

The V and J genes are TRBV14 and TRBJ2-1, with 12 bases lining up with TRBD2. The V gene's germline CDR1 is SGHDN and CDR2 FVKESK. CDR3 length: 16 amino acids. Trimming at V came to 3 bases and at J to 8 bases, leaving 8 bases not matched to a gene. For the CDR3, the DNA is TGTGCCAGCAGCCATCTGCGGACTAGCGGGATCTATGAGCAGTTCTTC. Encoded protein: CASSHLRTSGIYEQFF.

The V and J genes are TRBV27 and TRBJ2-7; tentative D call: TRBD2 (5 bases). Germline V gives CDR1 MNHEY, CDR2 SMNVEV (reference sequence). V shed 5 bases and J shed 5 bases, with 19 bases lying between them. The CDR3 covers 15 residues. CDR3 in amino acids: CASSEFSVHGNEQYF. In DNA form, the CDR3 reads TGTGCCAGCAGTGAATTTAGCGTCCACGGCAACGAGCAGTACTTC.

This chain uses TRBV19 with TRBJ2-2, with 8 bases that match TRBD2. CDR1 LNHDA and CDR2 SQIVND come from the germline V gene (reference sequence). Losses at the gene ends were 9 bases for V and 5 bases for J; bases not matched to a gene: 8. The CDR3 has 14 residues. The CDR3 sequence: CASRTRGGTGELFF. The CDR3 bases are TGTGCCAGCAGGACCCGGGGGGGAACCGGGGAGCTGTTTTTT.

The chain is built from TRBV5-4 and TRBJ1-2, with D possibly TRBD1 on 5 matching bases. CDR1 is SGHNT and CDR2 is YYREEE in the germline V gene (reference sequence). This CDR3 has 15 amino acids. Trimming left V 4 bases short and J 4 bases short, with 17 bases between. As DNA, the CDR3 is TGTGCCAGCAGCCCTGGGGCCGCGCGGACCTATGGCTACACCTTC. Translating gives CASSPGAARTYGYTF. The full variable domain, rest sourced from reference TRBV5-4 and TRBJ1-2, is ETGVTQSPTHLIKTRGQQVTLRCSSQSGHNTVSWYQQALGQGPQFIFQYYREEENGRGNFPPRFSGLQFPNYSSELNVNALELDDSALYLCASSPGAARTYGYTFGSGTRLTVV.

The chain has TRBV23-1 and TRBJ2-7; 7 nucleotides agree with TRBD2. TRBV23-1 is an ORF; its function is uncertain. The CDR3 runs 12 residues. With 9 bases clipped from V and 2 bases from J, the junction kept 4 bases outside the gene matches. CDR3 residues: CASNRGAYEQYF. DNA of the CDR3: TGCGCCAGTAACCGGGGGGCCTACGAGCAGTACTTC.

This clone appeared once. Written as DNA, the CDR3 is TGTGCCAGCAACCCCCGGGACCGCGACGAGCAGTACTTC. Translation: CASNPRDRDEQYF. The chain uses TRBV28 and TRBJ2-7; perhaps D is TRBD1 or TRBD2 (5 bases each). The CDR3 loop spans 13 amino acids. Trimming shortened V by 7 bases and J by 5 bases, and 15 bases separated the two germline ends. Germline V gene data show CDR1 as MDHEN and CDR2 as SYDVKM.

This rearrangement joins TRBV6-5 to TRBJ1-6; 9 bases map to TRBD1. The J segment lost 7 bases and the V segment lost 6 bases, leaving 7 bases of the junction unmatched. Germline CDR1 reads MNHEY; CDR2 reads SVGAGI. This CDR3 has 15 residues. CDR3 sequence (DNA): TGTGCCAGCAGGTTTAACAGGGGGCAGAATTCACCCCTCCACTTT. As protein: CASRFNRGQNSPLHF.

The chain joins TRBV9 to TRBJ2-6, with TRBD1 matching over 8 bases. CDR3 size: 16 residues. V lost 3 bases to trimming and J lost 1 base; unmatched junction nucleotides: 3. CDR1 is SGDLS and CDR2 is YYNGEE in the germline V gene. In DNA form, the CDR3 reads TGTGCCAGCAGCGCCCGGACAGGGTCTGGGGCCAACGTCCTGACTTTC. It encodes CASSARTGSGANVLTF.

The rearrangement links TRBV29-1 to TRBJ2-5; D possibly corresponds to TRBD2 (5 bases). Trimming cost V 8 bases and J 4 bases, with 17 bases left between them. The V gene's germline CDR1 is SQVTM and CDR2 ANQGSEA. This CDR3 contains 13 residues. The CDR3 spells CSCGGSLRETQYF. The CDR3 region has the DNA TGCAGCTGTGGAGGTTCCTTGAGAGAGACCCAGTACTTC.

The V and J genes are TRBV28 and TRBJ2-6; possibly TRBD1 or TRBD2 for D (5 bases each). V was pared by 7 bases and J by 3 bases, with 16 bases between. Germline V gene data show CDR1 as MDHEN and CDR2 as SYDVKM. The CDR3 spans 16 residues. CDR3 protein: CASTPAGASGANVLTF. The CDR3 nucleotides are TGTGCCAGCACCCCCGCCGGGGCAAGTGGGGCCAACGTCCTGACTTTC. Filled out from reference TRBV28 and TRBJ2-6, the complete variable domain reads DVKVTQSSRYLVKRTGEKVFLECVQDMDHENMFWYRQDPGLGLRLIYFSYDVKMKEKGDIPEGYSVSREKKERFSLILESASTNQTSMYLCASTPAGASGANVLTFGAGSRLTVL.